Below, 32 T cell receptor beta chains from the same sample are listed, as sequenced in a study of blood T cell repertoires in COVID-19. TCRdb's copy holds only in-frame clones and misses some; the assay was immunoSEQ multiplex PCR. The data show 300,000 to 400,000 clones, over 80% seen once. Specimen: peripheral blood. The origin of the receptors is a man in his thirties or forties with COVID-19, enrolled during active disease.

The J gene is TRBJ2-3, the V gene TRBV6-5, with 11 bases matching TRBD2. The CDR3 spans 16 residues. After removal of 4 bases from V and 4 bases from J, the junction contained 7 bases not matched to a gene. Germline V gives CDR1 MNHEY, CDR2 SVGAGI. The CDR3 region has the DNA TGTGCCAGCAGTTCCTTAGCGGGAGGGCCTCCAGATACGCAGTATTTT. Its translation: CASSSLAGGPPDTQYF.

The chain uses TRBV7-2 and TRBJ1-5, with 8 bases fitting TRBD1. V dropped 5 bases and J dropped 3; count of bases not matched to a gene: 6. The CDR3 length is 15 residues. Germline V CDR1 and CDR2: SGHTA, FQGNSA. The CDR3 reads CASSVQGAVNQPQHF. The CDR3 nucleotides read TGTGCCAGCAGCGTGCAGGGGGCCGTCAATCAGCCCCAGCATTTT.

The J gene is TRBJ2-7, the V gene TRBV14; D is possibly TRBD2 (6 bases). The CDR3 covers 14 residues. V lost 3 bases, J lost 2 bases, and 11 bases lay in between. Germline V gene data show CDR1 as SGHDN and CDR2 as FVKESK. CDR3 protein: CASSQVREPYEQYF. As DNA, the CDR3 is TGTGCCAGCAGCCAGGTCCGGGAGCCCTACGAGCAGTACTTC. The complete variable domain, with remaining parts taken from reference TRBV14 and TRBJ2-7, reads EAGVTQFPSHSVIEKGQTVTLRCDPISGHDNLYWYRRVMGKEIKFLLHFVKESKQDESGMPNNRFLAERTGGTYSTLKVQPAELEDSGVYFCASSQVREPYEQYFGPGTRLTVT.

The CDR3 is CASSQGPVGYNSPLHF. The CDR3, as DNA: TGTGCCAGCAGCCAGGGGCCGGTGGGGTATAATTCACCCCTCCACTTT. V is TRBV3-1 (or the pseudogene TRBV3-2) and J is TRBJ1-6, with a tentative D call TRBD1 (5 bases). The CDR3 spans 16 residues. Trimming removed 3 bases at V and 4 bases at J, with 13 bases between. Germline values: CDR1 LGHDT, CDR2 YNNKEL (reference sequence).

V gene TRBV9 combines with J gene TRBJ1-2, with 7 bases aligning to TRBD1. Germline lookup yields CDR1 SGDLS and CDR2 YYNGEE. After removal of 4 bases from V and 1 base from J, the junction contained 4 bases not matched to a gene. This CDR3 has 14 amino acids. CDR3 in DNA: TGTGCCAGCAGCCCTTGGGACAGTAACTATGGCTACACCTTC. As protein: CASSPWDSNYGYTF.

The chain links TRBV6-2 or TRBV6-3 to TRBJ2-1; 16 bases fit TRBD2. The J segment lost 13 bases and the V segment lost 3 bases, leaving 18 bases of the junction unmatched. This CDR3 comprises 19 residues. Germline V lookup: CDR1 MNHEY, CDR2 SVGEGT. CDR3 in amino acids: CASSYYPGLAGGRPVFQFF. CDR3 DNA sequence: TGTGCCAGCAGTTATTATCCGGGACTAGCGGGAGGGCGGCCCGTTTTCCAGTTCTTC.

V is TRBV10-3 and J is TRBJ1-1, with 7 bases that match TRBD1. CDR1 is ENHRY, CDR2 SYGVKD, per germline. V was pared by 6 bases and J by 3 bases, with 10 bases of the junction left unmatched. The CDR3 contains 15 residues. DNA of the CDR3: TGTGCCATCAGCGCCCAACAGGGGCTCGACACTGAAGCTTTCTTT. This sequence encodes CAISAQQGLDTEAFF.

The V and J genes are TRBV2 and TRBJ1-1, with no clear D. This CDR3 is 14 amino acids long. Germline V gene data show CDR1 as SNHLY and CDR2 as FYNNEI. With 7 bases removed from V and 8 bases from J, the gap between germline ends came to 20 bases. CDR3 loop: CASNPSGVRTEAFF. The DNA for the CDR3 is TGTGCCAGCAACCCCTCGGGAGTACGGACGGAAGCTTTCTTT.

J is TRBJ1-2 and V is TRBV10-3, with D possibly matching TRBD1 (5 bases). Germline CDR1 and CDR2: ENHRY and SYGVKD. Trimming removed 5 bases at V and 2 bases at J, with 15 bases between. This CDR3 region has 15 residues. The CDR3 sequence is CAISSHEGVNYGYTF. In nucleotides, the CDR3 is TGTGCCATCAGTAGCCATGAAGGGGTGAACTATGGCTACACCTTC.

The J gene is TRBJ1-6, the V gene TRBV7-8; perhaps TRBD1 as D (5 bases). V was clipped by 9 bases and J by 1 base, with 10 bases between them. The CDR3 is made up of 14 amino acids. Germline-derived CDR1 and CDR2 are SGHVS and FQNEAQ. The CDR3 sequence is CASAKGSYNSPLHF. DNA for the CDR3: TGTGCCAGTGCCAAGGGGTCCTATAATTCACCCCTCCACTTT.

The rearrangement joins TRBV5-1 to TRBJ2-3; 11 bases are shared with TRBD2. V gave up 7 bases and J gave up 0 bases; unmatched junction bases: 10. The CDR3 covers 17 residues. Germline CDR1 is SGHRS and CDR2 is YFSETQ. The CDR3 bases are TGCGCCAGCTCGGGGACTAGCGGACTTACTAGCACAGATACGCAGTATTTT. Protein: CASSGTSGLTSTDTQYF.

V gene TRBV5-4 combines with J gene TRBJ2-7; the match to TRBD1 covers 8 bases. CDR3 length equals 16 residues. The V segment lost 0 bases and the J segment 2 bases; nucleotides outside the gene matches: 7. Germline V gene data show CDR1 as SGHNT and CDR2 as YYREEE (reference sequence). The CDR3 DNA sequence: TGTGCCAGCAGCTTGGGGGGGGCAGGGGGCACCTACGAGCAGTACTTC. As protein: CASSLGGAGGTYEQYF.

The chain links TRBV27 to TRBJ2-1, with 9 bases matching TRBD2. Germline loops: CDR1 MNHEY, CDR2 SMNVEV (reference sequence). CDR3 length equals 15 residues. Trimming removed 2 bases from V and 8 bases from J; junction bases left unmatched: 7. The CDR3 coding sequence is TGTGCCAGCAGTTTAGTACTAGCGGGTTTTCATGAGCAGTTCTTC. Protein: CASSLVLAGFHEQFF.

V usage is TRBV24-1 and J usage is TRBJ2-1, with unresolved D. This CDR3 contains 15 residues. From germline, CDR1 is KGHDR and CDR2 SFDVKD. Trimming left V 3 bases short and J 4 bases short, with 12 bases between. CDR3 nucleotides: TGTGCCACCAGTGATGAGACGGGTATTTACAATGAGCAGTTCTTC. Encoded protein: CATSDETGIYNEQFF.

The chain's CDR3 is CASSHPLTGGGTSTDTQYF. CDR3 coding DNA: TGTGCCAGCAGCCACCCCCTCACGGGCGGGGGGACTAGCACAGATACGCAGTATTTT. V usage is TRBV3-1 (or the pseudogene TRBV3-2) and J usage is TRBJ2-3; TRBD2 agrees at 8 bases. This CDR3 spans 19 amino acids. The V segment lost 3 bases and the J segment 0 bases; nucleotides outside the gene matches: 14. Germline lookup yields CDR1 LGHDT and CDR2 YNNKEL (reference sequence).

The CDR3 region is CASSPGTSQETQYF. Here the CDR3 DNA reads TGTGCCAGCAGTCCCGGGACATCGCAAGAGACCCAGTACTTC. J is TRBJ2-5 and V is TRBV6-5; a weak D match, TRBD1 (6 bases). CDR1 is MNHEY and CDR2 is SVGAGI in the germline V gene. CDR3 length: 14 residues. Trimming pared 5 bases from V and 2 bases from J, leaving 12 bases between.

The chain uses TRBV5-1 and TRBJ1-4, with D perhaps matching TRBD1 (5 bases). The CDR3 has 14 residues. Germline values: CDR1 SGHRS, CDR2 YFSETQ. Trimming shortened V by 1 base and J by 6 bases, and 10 bases separated the two germline ends. Here the CDR3 DNA reads TGCGCCAGCAGCTTGTTGGACAACGATGAAAAACTGTTTTTT. As protein: CASSLLDNDEKLFF. The variable domain in full, completed from reference TRBV5-1 and TRBJ1-4, reads KAGVTQTPRYLIKTRGQQVTLSCSPISGHRSVSWYQQTPGQGLQFLFEYFSETQRNKGNFPGRFSGRQFSNSRSEMNVSTLELGDSALYLCASSLLDNDEKLFFGSGTQLSVL.

The chain joins TRBV15 to TRBJ2-3; TRBD1 might be the D (7 bases). Germline CDR1 reads LNHNV; CDR2 reads YYDKDF (reference sequence). Deletions cut 1 base from V and 2 bases from J, with 13 bases between. The CDR3 runs 16 residues. The CDR3 is CATSRGQGGPTDTQYF. Here the CDR3 DNA reads TGTGCCACCAGCAGAGGCCAGGGGGGTCCCACAGATACGCAGTATTTT.

The V gene is TRBV24-1, the J gene TRBJ2-7; 8 bases line up with TRBD2. The V and J ends lost 4 bases and 10 bases, in that order; junction bases with no gene match: 11. Germline V gene lookup returns CDR1 KGHDR and CDR2 SFDVKD. The CDR3 runs to 14 residues. The CDR3 here is CATSDSSGSALQYF. The DNA of the CDR3 is TGTGCCACCAGTGACTCCAGCGGGAGCGCTCTACAGTACTTC.

This clone has a single count. The J gene is TRBJ2-5, the V gene TRBV7-6; D remains ambiguous. The V end was cut by 5 bases, the J end by 2 bases, with 15 bases between. This CDR3 region has 15 residues. CDR1 SGHVS and CDR2 FNYEAQ come from the germline V gene. The CDR3 nucleotides are TGTGCCAGCAGCCCATATGGTCCTATGCAAGAGACCCAGTACTTC. Protein sequence: CASSPYGPMQETQYF.

CDR3 DNA sequence: TGTGCCAGCAGCGTAGGAGATTTGTCCGAGCAGTACTTC. Residues: CASSVGDLSEQYF. V and J are TRBV9 and TRBJ2-7, with D unresolved. V lost 0 bases to trimming and J lost 6 bases, with 10 bases between them. Looked up from germline, CDR1 is SGDLS and CDR2 is YYNGEE. This CDR3 is built from 13 residues.

The V gene is TRBV7-9, the J gene TRBJ2-3; 12 bases fit TRBD2. The CDR3 contains 17 residues. Germline V CDR1 and CDR2: SEHNR, FQNEAQ (reference sequence). Trimming cost V 5 bases and J 5 bases; bases outside gene matches: 11. In nucleotides, the CDR3 is TGTGCCAGCAGCAGCCTCCGGGCTAGCGGGAGGGGAGATACGCAGTATTTT. This encodes CASSSLRASGRGDTQYF.

V is TRBV5-4 and J is TRBJ2-7; possible D gene TRBD1, 6 bases. CDR1 SGHNT and CDR2 YYREEE come from the germline V gene (reference sequence). With 4 bases removed from V and 3 bases from J, the gap between germline ends came to 17 bases. This CDR3 has 15 residues. The CDR3 DNA reads as TGTGCCAGCAGCAGCACTCAGGGGCCTATCTACGAGCAGTACTTC. It encodes CASSSTQGPIYEQYF.

This chain joins TRBV7-2 and TRBJ2-1; D gene unclear. CDR3 length: 15 residues. Germline V lookup: CDR1 SGHTA, CDR2 FQGNSA. V shed 5 bases and J shed 0 bases, with 11 bases lying between them. Written as DNA, the CDR3 is TGTGCCAGCAGCCTCTCGGGTAGCTCCTACAATGAGCAGTTCTTC. As protein: CASSLSGSSYNEQFF.

The chain combines TRBV9 with TRBJ2-2; D might be TRBD1 (5 bases). CDR1 and CDR2 from the germline V gene are SGDLS and YYNGEE. CDR3 size: 16 residues. V dropped 6 bases and J dropped 2 bases, with 17 bases sitting between them. CDR3 in DNA: TGTGCCAGCAATTCCGCGCAGGGCCTAAACACCGGGGAGCTGTTTTTT. It specifies CASNSAQGLNTGELFF.

The V call is TRBV4-2, the J call TRBJ1-5; 7 bases match TRBD1. CDR3 length equals 14 residues. The junction had 1 base not matched to a gene; V was cut back by 0 bases and J by 5 bases. The germline CDR1 and CDR2 sequences are LGHNA and YNFKEQ. The CDR3 coding sequence is TGTGCCAGCAGCCAAGACAGGGGGTATCAGCCCCAGCATTTT. It codes for CASSQDRGYQPQHF.

V usage is TRBV19 and J usage is TRBJ1-2, with a tentative D call TRBD1 (5 bases). V was clipped by 1 base and J by 5 bases, with 11 bases between them. There are 14 residues in the CDR3. Per the germline V gene, CDR1 is LNHDA and CDR2 is SQIVND (reference sequence). The CDR3 DNA follows: TGTGCCAGTAGTATAGTAGCAGGGAGGTATGGCTACACCTTC. It is translated as CASSIVAGRYGYTF.

The chain's CDR3 is CASSFAGEYGYTF. The DNA of the CDR3 is TGTGCCAGCAGCTTCGCGGGGGAGTATGGCTACACCTTC. The chain joins TRBV7-2 to TRBJ1-2; weak D call: TRBD1 (5 bases). With 3 bases removed from V and 5 bases from J, the gap between germline ends came to 10 bases. Germline CDR1 SGHTA, CDR2 FQGNSA. The CDR3 is 13 residues long.

The gene calls are TRBV5-5 and TRBJ1-1, with D uncertain. Per germline, CDR1 SGHKS and CDR2 YYEKEE (reference sequence). V shed 7 bases and J shed 4 bases, with 14 bases lying between them. The CDR3 runs to 13 residues. CDR3 DNA sequence: TGTGCCAGCTCGAGGACTATTGGCACTGAAGCTTTCTTT. It codes for CASSRTIGTEAFF.

The chain links TRBV27 to TRBJ2-7, with 7 bases aligning to TRBD2. CDR3 length: 15 amino acids. The J segment lost 4 bases and the V segment lost 1 base, leaving 7 bases of the junction unmatched. Germline V gene lookup returns CDR1 MNHEY and CDR2 SMNVEV (reference sequence). The CDR3 loop is CASSLWAGEGYEQYF. In DNA form, the CDR3 reads TGTGCCAGCAGTTTATGGGCGGGAGAAGGGTACGAGCAGTACTTC.

This clone was recorded many times. The chain carries TRBV10-3 and TRBJ2-5; the match to TRBD2 covers 11 bases. V trimming: 3 bases; J trimming: 5 bases; junction bases outside the gene matches: 11. Germline-derived CDR1 and CDR2 are ENHRY and SYGVKD. This CDR3 is built from 17 residues. Written as DNA, the CDR3 is TGTGCCATCAGTGACAATCGGGGACTAGCGGCCTTGGAGACCCAGTACTTC. Protein sequence: CAISDNRGLAALETQYF.

The chain employs TRBV6-1 and TRBJ1-2; D might be TRBD1 (6 bases). The length of the CDR3 is 14 residues. CDR1 is MNHNS, CDR2 SASEGT, per germline. V lost 3 bases and J 4 bases, leaving 12 bases between the germline ends. This CDR3 reads CASSDLGAAYGYTF. CDR3 DNA sequence: TGTGCCAGCAGTGATTTGGGGGCCGCCTATGGCTACACCTTC.